One sample yielded the 19 T cell receptor beta chains listed below, sequenced in a study of CXCR3-negative and CXCR3-positive naive CD8 T cells. All TRB cDNA libraries came from 5' RACE performed with UMI labels. Each CDR3 protein gets one entry in TCRdb, which reprocessed the 5' RACE reads and gives no DNA. The repertoire table contains about 130,000 distinct CDR3 sequences. Sequenced sample: naive CXCR3- CD8+ T cells from blood. Subset given: CD45RO-CCR7+CD27+CD95- naive CD8+ T cells lacking CXCR3 (TNR3-). Receptor source: a human donor in good health. Some clones in this sample may be carry-over from other donors' samples.

J is TRBJ2-1 and V is TRBV13; TCRdb calls TRBD2, which cannot be checked without DNA. CDR3 size: 15 residues. Germline CDR1 and CDR2: PRHDT and FYEKMQ (reference sequence). CDR3 residues: CASSPPGLAGDEQFF.

V and J are TRBV28 and TRBJ1-2; without DNA, the TCRdb call of TRBD1 cannot be checked. This CDR3 comprises 14 residues. In germline, CDR1 is MDHEN, CDR2 SYDVKM. The CDR3 is CASSSVRGLNGYTF.

This sequence joins TRBV11-2 and TRBJ1-2; TCRdb's D call of TRBD1 is untestable without DNA. The CDR3 is 13 residues long. The V gene's germline CDR1 is SGHAT and CDR2 FQNNGV. CDR3 residues: CASSLGWQGGYTF. Based on the CDR3 plus reference TRBV11-2 and TRBJ1-2, the full variable domain is EAGVAQSPRYKIIEKRQSVAFWCNPISGHATLYWYQQILGQGPKLLIQFQNNGVVDDSQLPKDRFSAERLKGVDSTLKIQPAKLEDSAVYLCASSLGWQGGYTFGSGTRLTVV.

The chain recombines TRBV12-3 or TRBV12-4 with TRBJ2-5. The CDR3 runs 14 residues. The CDR3 loop reads CASSLRTYQETQYF.

The genes are TRBV4-2 and TRBJ2-5; TCRdb reports TRBD2, a call that lacks DNA to check it against. Germline CDR1 and CDR2: LGHNA and YNFKEQ. The CDR3 length is 17 residues. The CDR3 is CASSLRGPTPLQETQYF.

The rearrangement links TRBV6-2 or TRBV6-3 to TRBJ1-1. The germline CDR1 and CDR2 sequences are MNHEY and SVGEGT. The CDR3 length is 13 residues. The CDR3 is CASSYLSNTEAFF.

The V call is TRBV10-1, the J call TRBJ2-7; TCRdb's D call, TRBD1, is unchecked because there is no DNA. The CDR3 consists of 15 residues. Germline assignment: CDR1 WNHNN and CDR2 SYGVQD (reference sequence). Here the CDR3 reads CAGVRHRGSSYEQYF.

The CDR3 loop reads CASSLGWGGLGTYEQYF. The chain has TRBV7-6 and TRBJ2-7; TCRdb outputs TRBD2, but without DNA this stays unchecked. This CDR3 is 17 amino acids long. Germline CDR1 and CDR2: SGHVS and FNYEAQ. Looking up the rest from reference TRBV7-6 and TRBJ2-7 gives the full variable domain: GAGVSQSPRYKVTKRGQDVALRCDPISGHVSLYWYRQALGQGPEFLTYFNYEAQQDKSGLPNDRFSAERPEGSISTLTIQRTEQRDSAMYRCASSLGWGGLGTYEQYFGPGTRLTVT.

The rearrangement links TRBV14 to TRBJ2-2; TCRdb designates TRBD1, a call that cannot be tested without DNA. The CDR3 consists of 20 residues. The germline CDR1 and CDR2 sequences are SGHDN and FVKESK. Here the CDR3 reads CASSQSYDSQRKDYTGELFF.

This sequence joins TRBV7-9 and TRBJ2-3. This CDR3 has 11 residues. Germline-derived CDR1 and CDR2 are SEHNR and FQNEAQ (reference sequence). CDR3 in amino acids: CASSYTDTQYF.

V and J are TRBV27 and TRBJ2-1; TCRdb designates TRBD2, a call that cannot be tested without DNA. This CDR3 is built from 16 residues. Germline V gene data show CDR1 as MNHEY and CDR2 as SMNVEV (reference sequence). CDR3 region: CASSLFPTSSRNEQFF.

This rearrangement joins TRBV9 to TRBJ1-5. Germline lookup yields CDR1 SGDLS and CDR2 YYNGEE. This CDR3 region has 16 residues. The chain's CDR3 is CASSVGVGWSNQPQHF.

The chain joins TRBV20-1 to TRBJ1-5; TCRdb proposes TRBD1, but this gene call is untestable without DNA. The germline CDR1 and CDR2 sequences are DFQATT and SNEGSKA (reference sequence). The CDR3 covers 14 residues. CDR3 sequence: CSARDWRGDQPQHF.

The chain employs TRBV7-9 and TRBJ2-2; TCRdb proposes TRBD1, but this gene call is untestable without DNA. The CDR3 contains 16 residues. Germline V gives CDR1 SEHNR, CDR2 FQNEAQ (reference sequence). This chain's CDR3 is CASSSPGQASAGELFF.

The rearrangement links TRBV7-6 to TRBJ1-2; the D call of TRBD1 rests on TCRdb alone, since no DNA is present to check it. The germline V gene encodes CDR1 SGHVS and CDR2 FNYEAQ. The CDR3 length is 12 residues. The CDR3 region is CASSPSTGSYTF.

V gene TRBV10-3 combines with J gene TRBJ2-2; TCRdb designates TRBD2, a call that cannot be tested without DNA. The CDR3 has 19 amino acids. CDR1 and CDR2 from the germline V gene are ENHRY and SYGVKD. The CDR3 region is CAISNQGLAAQANTGELFF.

The CDR3 loop reads CSVDGGGADNEQFF. V usage is TRBV29-1 and J usage is TRBJ2-1; lacking DNA, the TRBD2 call made by TCRdb goes unchecked. Per germline, CDR1 SQVTM and CDR2 ANQGSEA. The CDR3 contains 14 residues.

The V gene is TRBV6-5, the J gene TRBJ2-1; TCRdb's D call of TRBD1 is untestable without DNA. This CDR3 spans 14 amino acids. Germline lookup yields CDR1 MNHEY and CDR2 SVGAGI. This CDR3 is CASSYRDIYNEQFF.

The chain has TRBV21-1 and TRBJ2-4; there is no DNA to check the TCRdb D call of TRBD2. TRBV21-1 is a recognized pseudogene. There are 14 residues in the CDR3. The CDR3: CASSPGQAFWFQYF.